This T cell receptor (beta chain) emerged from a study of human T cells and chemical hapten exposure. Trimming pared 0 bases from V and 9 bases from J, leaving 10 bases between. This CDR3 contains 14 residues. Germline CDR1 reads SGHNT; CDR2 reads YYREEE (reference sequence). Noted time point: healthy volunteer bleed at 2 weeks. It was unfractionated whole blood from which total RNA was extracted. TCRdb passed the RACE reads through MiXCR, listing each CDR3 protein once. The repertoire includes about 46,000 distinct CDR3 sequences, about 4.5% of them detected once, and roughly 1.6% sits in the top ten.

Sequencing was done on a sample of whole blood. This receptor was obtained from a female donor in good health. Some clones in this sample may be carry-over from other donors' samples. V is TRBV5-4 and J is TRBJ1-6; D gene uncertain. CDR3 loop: CASSLERDASPLHF. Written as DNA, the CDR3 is TGTGCCAGCAGCTTGGAGAGGGATGCTTCACCCCTCCACTTT.